This TCR beta chain is drawn from a study of early T cells in non-severe SARS-CoV-2 infection. Whole-study results and caveats: Matching results from VDJdb favored anti-spike CD8 responses, leaving private and CD4 specificities undetected.

MiXCR, applied by TCRdb to the 5' RACE reads, yields one record per CDR3 protein. The data hold approximately 56,000 distinct CDR3 sequences, with approximately 16% observed a single time. A remark on this clonotype: Its antigen is unknown.

This CDR3 region has 15 residues. The germline V and J ends were trimmed by 3 bases and 1 base, with 10 bases remaining between them. Germline CDR1 and CDR2: SGHAT and FQNNGV. Sample: whole blood, taken at baseline. This clonotype was obtained from an adult who was a healthcare worker with PCR-confirmed SARS-CoV-2 infection or an uninfected control (not recorded which). The chain links TRBV11-2 to TRBJ2-1; D is perhaps TRBD2 (6 bases). As DNA, the CDR3 is TGTGCCAGCAGCTTCTCCGGGGGATCCTACAATGAGCAGTTCTTC. Protein sequence: CASSFSGGSYNEQFF.